This T cell receptor (beta chain) was recovered during a study of blood T cells in healthy people across ages (dated by TCRdb to about 2015). About the investigation overall: In model experiments, template switching captured roughly one uniquely barcoded TCR beta cDNA molecule for every two T cells. Using deep sequencing normalized with unique cDNA molecular identifiers, the study measured how TCR beta repertoire diversity changes with age. Four age groups were formed from the donors: young (average roughly 15 years), middle-aged (more than 35), aged (around 62) and long-lived (less than 85). Donors of different ages were randomly distributed across sequencing lanes to avoid experimental bias. The study analyzed two additional independent replicas of 1 million unique cDNA reads from the same blood draw for two donors, one aged 18 to 30 and one aged 80 or older.

Library prep was done by 5' RACE. Reads for this sample came from an Illumina HiSeq 2500. A second roughly 7 to 12 cycle PCR used a sample-barcoded 5' primer and a J-beta primer mix. Each TCR beta cDNA molecule received a unique molecular identifier from a template-switch 5' adaptor carrying 12 random nucleotides. At least 2.5 million CDR3-containing paired-end reads were obtained from each sample. All of the RNA was converted into first-strand cDNA using the Mint cDNA synthesis kit, with a TRBC-specific oligonucleotide serving as the primer. Following uracil-DNA glycosylase treatment, all cDNA underwent a first 18-cycle PCR with the universal primers M1SS and BC2_uni_R. The authors' pipeline ran thus. Normalization of each sample was performed by random selection of 1 million high-quality reads, each carrying a distinct molecular identifier. Reads with shared molecular identifiers were discarded instead of being binned into consensus sequences. MiTCR, with a Q25 quality threshold and the strictest error-elimination algorithm, was used for CDR3 identification, clonotype clustering and error correction. Lower-bound total TCR beta diversity was estimated with a nonparametric unseen species model using Euler transformation. TCRdb handled the public reads itself, with Q25 trimming in fastp and clone calling in MiXCR, and kept productive beta chains. Each CDR3 protein appears once, grouped with its most common genes and DNA. The V and J calls were determined by TCRdb, not by the authors. A total of just over 800,000 distinct CDR3 sequences appear in this sample, around 62% of them only once. The ten largest clones add up to about a quarter of the sample.

The 35 to 40 donors, aged about 6 to 100 years, were systemically healthy Caucasian individuals from Russia. Each donor gave 8 to 10 milliliters of peripheral blood, collected into EDTA-treated Vacutainer tubes. Ficoll-Paque density-gradient centrifugation was used to isolate PBMCs, with at least 6.5 million per sample. Trizol reagent was used to extract total RNA from PBMCs, with at least 5 micrograms per sample. Naive CD45RAhigh/CD27high T cell percentages were measured by flow cytometry on a PBMC aliquot from every donor. The germline V gene specifies SGHTA as CDR1 and FQGNSA as CDR2. Spanning cysteine to phenylalanine, the CDR3 consists of 14 amino acids. Of the read, only the CDR3 DNA is kept; its 42 bases are in frame from base 1. The paper as a whole reports these results and caveats: The CMV infection status of donors was not known, potentially confounding age-related changes in expanded clonotypes. Total diversity estimates from one million sequenced T cells were considered lower bounds and underestimates. Observed TCR beta diversity correlated strongly with the percentage of naive T cells measured by flow cytometry. Compared with the aged group, more naive CD4+ T cells, fewer expanded clones and increased TCR diversity were shown by the long-lived group, suggesting age selection. As age increased, observed TCR beta diversity per million T cells dropped in a roughly linear way, and a significant reduction was already evident by age roughly 40. Conclusive comparison of naive and antigen-experienced compartments was prevented by the profiling of bulk unsorted PBMCs.

This clonotype occurred a few times. It has no known antigen specificity. No much larger clonotype is one base removed from it; base qualities were not supplied. This TCR was recovered from a man aged 30 to 45 in good health. Source material: blood. This chain is built from TRBV7-2 and TRBJ2-5; TRBD2 matches 8 bases in the middle. The last part of the DNA fits TRBJ2-7 better; the J call may be wrong. The encoded CDR3 is CASRAGGGGYEQYF. The sequenced DNA: TGTGCCAGCAGGGCCGGGGGGGGTGGCTACGAGCAGTACTTC.